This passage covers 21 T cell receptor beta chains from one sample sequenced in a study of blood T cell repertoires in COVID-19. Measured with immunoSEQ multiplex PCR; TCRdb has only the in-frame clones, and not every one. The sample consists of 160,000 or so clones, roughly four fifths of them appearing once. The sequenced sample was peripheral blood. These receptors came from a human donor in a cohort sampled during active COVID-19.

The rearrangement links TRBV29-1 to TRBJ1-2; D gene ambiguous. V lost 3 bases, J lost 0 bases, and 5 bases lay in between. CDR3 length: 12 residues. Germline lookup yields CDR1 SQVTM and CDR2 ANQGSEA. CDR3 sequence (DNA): TGCAGCGTTGACCAGGCTAACTATGGCTACACCTTC. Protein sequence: CSVDQANYGYTF.

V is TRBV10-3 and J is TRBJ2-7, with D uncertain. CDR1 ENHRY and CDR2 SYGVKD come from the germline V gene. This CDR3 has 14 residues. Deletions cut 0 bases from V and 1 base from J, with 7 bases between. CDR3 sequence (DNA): TGTGCCATCAGTGAGTCGTATCAGTCCTACGAGCAGTACTTC. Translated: CAISESYQSYEQYF.

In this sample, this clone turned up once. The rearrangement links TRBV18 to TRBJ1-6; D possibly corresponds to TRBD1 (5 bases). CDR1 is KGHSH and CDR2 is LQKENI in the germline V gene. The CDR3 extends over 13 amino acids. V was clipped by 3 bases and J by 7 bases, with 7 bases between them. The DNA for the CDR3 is TGTGCCAGCTCACCGAAGGGGAATTCACCCCTCCACTTT. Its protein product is CASSPKGNSPLHF. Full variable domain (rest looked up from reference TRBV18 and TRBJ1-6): NAGVMQNPRHLVRRRGQEARLRCSPMKGHSHVYWYRQLPEEGLKFMVYLQKENIIDESGMPKERFSAEFPKEGPSILRIQQVVRGDSAAYFCASSPKGNSPLHFGNGTRLTVT.

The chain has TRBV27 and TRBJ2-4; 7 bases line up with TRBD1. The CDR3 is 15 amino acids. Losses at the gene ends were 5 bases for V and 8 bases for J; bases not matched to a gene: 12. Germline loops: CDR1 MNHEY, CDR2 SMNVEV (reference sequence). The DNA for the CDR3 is TGTGCCAGCAGTAGAGTCCAGGGGGTAAGGGACATTCAGTACTTC. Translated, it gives CASSRVQGVRDIQYF.

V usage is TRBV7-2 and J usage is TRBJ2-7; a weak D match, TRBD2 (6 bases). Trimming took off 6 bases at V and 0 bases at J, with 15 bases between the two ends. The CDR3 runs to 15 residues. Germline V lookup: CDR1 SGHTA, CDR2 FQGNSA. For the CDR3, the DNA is TGTGCCAGCAGACAAGTAGCGGTTAGCTCCTACGAGCAGTACTTC. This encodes CASRQVAVSSYEQYF.

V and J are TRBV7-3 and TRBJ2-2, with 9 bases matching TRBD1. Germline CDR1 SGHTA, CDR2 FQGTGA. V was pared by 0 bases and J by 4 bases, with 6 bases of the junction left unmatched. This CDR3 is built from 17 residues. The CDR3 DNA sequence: TGTGCCAGCAGCTTAACAGGGGGACAGGGTTCCACCGGGGAGCTGTTTTTT. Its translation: CASSLTGGQGSTGELFF.

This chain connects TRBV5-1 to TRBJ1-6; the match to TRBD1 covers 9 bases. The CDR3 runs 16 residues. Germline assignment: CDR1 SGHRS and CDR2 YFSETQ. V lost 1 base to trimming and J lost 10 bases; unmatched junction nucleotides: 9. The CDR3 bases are TGCGCCAGCAGCTTGCAACAGGGGGCAATGAACTCACCCCTCCACTTT. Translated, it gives CASSLQQGAMNSPLHF.

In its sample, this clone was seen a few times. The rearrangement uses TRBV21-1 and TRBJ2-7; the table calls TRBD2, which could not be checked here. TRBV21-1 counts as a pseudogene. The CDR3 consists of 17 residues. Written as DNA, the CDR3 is TGTGCCAGCAGCAAAGGGGCACAGCGGGGTAGCTCCTACGAGCAGTACTTC. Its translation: CASSKGAQRGSSYEQYF.

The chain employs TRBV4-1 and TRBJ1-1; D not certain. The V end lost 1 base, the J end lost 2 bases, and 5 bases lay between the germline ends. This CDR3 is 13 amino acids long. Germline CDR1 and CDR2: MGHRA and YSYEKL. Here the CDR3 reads CASSQAGNTEAFF. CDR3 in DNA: TGCGCCAGCAGCCAAGCGGGAAACACTGAAGCTTTCTTT.

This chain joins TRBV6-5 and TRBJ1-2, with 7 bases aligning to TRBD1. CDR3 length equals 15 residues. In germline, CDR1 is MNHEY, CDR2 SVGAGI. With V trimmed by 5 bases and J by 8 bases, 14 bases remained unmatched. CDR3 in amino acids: CASSLDRSGLWGYTF. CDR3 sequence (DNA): TGTGCCAGCAGTCTGGACAGGTCGGGTTTGTGGGGCTACACCTTC.

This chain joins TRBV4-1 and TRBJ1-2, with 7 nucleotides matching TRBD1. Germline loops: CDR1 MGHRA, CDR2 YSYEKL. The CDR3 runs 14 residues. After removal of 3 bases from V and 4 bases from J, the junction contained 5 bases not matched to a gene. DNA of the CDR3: TGCGCCAGCAGCCACGGACAGGAGGGCTATGGCTACACCTTC. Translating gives CASSHGQEGYGYTF.

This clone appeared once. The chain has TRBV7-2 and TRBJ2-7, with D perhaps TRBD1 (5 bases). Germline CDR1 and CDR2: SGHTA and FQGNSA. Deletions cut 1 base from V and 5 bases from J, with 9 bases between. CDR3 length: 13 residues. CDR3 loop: CASSLGGGDEQYF. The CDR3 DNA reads TGTGCCAGCAGCTTAGGGGGCGGCGACGAGCAGTACTTC. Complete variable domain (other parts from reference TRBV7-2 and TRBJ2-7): GAGVSQSPSNKVTEKGKDVELRCDPISGHTALYWYRQSLGQGLEFLIYFQGNSAPDKSGLPSDRFSAERTGGSVSTLTIQRTQQEDSAVYLCASSLGGGDEQYFGPGTRLTVT.

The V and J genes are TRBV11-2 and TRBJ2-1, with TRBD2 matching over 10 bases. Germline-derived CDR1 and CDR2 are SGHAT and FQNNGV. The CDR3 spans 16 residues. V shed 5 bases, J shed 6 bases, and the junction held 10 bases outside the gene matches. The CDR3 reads CASSTKKRGGPNEQFF. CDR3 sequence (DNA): TGTGCCAGCAGCACTAAAAAGCGGGGGGGCCCCAATGAGCAGTTCTTC.

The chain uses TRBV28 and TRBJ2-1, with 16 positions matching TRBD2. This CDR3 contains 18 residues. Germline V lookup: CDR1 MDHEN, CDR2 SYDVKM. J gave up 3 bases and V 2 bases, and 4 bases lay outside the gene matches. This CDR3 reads CASSLEGLAGGLYNEQFF. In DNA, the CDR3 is TGTGCCAGCAGTTTAGAGGGACTAGCGGGAGGGCTCTACAATGAGCAGTTCTTC. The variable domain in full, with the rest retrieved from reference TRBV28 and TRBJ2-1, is DVKVTQSSRYLVKRTGEKVFLECVQDMDHENMFWYRQDPGLGLRLIYFSYDVKMKEKGDIPEGYSVSREKKERFSLILESASTNQTSMYLCASSLEGLAGGLYNEQFFGPGTRLTVL.

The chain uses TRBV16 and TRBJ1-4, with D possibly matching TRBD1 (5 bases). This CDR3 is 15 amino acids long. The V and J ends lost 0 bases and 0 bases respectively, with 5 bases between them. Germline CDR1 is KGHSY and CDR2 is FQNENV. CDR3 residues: CASSQSDTTNEKLFF. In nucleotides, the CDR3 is TGTGCCAGCAGCCAATCGGACACAACTAATGAAAAACTGTTTTTT.

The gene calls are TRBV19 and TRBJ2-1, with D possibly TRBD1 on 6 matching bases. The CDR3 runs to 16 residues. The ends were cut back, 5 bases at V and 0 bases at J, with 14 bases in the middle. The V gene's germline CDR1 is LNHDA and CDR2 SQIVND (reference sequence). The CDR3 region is CASSFTGLISYNEQFF. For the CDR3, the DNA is TGTGCCAGTAGTTTTACAGGGCTGATCTCCTACAATGAGCAGTTCTTC.

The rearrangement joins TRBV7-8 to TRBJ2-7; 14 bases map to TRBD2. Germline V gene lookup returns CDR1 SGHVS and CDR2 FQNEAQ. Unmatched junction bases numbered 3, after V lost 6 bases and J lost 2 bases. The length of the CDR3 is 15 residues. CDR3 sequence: CASRLGLAGAYEQYF. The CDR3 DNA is TGTGCCAGCAGGTTGGGACTAGCGGGAGCCTACGAGCAGTACTTC.

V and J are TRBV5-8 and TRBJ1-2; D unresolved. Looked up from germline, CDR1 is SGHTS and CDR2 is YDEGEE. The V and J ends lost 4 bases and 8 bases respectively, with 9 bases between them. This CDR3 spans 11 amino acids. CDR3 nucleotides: TGTGCCAGCAGCCGACGAGGGGGCTACACCTTC. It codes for CASSRRGGYTF.

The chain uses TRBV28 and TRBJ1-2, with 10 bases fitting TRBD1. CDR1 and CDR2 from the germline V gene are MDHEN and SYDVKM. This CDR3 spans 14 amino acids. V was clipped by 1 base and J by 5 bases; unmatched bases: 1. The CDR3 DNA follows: TGTGCCAGCAGTTTATCGGACAGGGGGTATGGCTACACCTTC. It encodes CASSLSDRGYGYTF.

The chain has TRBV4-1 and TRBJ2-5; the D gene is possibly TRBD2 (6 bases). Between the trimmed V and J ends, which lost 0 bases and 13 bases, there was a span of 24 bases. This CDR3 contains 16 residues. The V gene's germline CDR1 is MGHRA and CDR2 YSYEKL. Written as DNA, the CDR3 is TGCGCCAGCAGCCAAGATAGGGACGTTAAACTAGCAGCCTTGTACTTC. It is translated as CASSQDRDVKLAALYF.

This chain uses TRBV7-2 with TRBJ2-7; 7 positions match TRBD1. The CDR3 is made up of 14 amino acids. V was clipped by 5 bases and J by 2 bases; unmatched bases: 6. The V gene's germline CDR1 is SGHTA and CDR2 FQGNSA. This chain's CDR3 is CASSTLTGPYEQYF. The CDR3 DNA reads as TGTGCCAGCAGCACCCTGACAGGGCCCTACGAGCAGTACTTC.